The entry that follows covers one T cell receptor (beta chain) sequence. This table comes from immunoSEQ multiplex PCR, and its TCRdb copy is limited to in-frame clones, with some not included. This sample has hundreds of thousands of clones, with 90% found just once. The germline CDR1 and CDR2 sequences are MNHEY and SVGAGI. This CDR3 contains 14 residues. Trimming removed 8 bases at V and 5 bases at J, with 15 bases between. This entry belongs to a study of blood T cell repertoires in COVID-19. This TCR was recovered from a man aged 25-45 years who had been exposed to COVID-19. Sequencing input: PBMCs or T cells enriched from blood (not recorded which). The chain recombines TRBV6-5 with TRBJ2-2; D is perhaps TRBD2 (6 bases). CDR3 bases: TGTGCCAGCCTGACGGGGGAAGGGACCGGGGAGCTGTTTTTT. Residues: CASLTGEGTGELFF.